The clone carrying this T cell receptor beta chain was seen ten or more times. Its antigen is as yet unknown. Making TCR beta cDNA involved approximately 510 ng total RNA and a constant-region primer. Three rounds of nested multiplex PCR with slightly modified ARM-PCR produced TCR beta libraries. TRBV1-TRBV30 forward primers and a C-beta reverse primer were used in the first two PCR rounds, which each ran for 9 to 10 cycles. TCRdb reanalysed the multiplex PCR reads using MiXCR and keeps one entry per CDR3 protein. Of roughly 330,000 distinct CDR3 sequences in the sample, about 65% are singletons; the top ten hold roughly 6%. The CDR3 has 16 amino acids. The germline V and J ends were trimmed by 10 bases and 0 bases, with 19 bases remaining between them. Germline CDR1 reads MNHNS; CDR2 reads SASEGT. This specimen comes from a study of tumor-infiltrating lymphocytes in primary liver carcinoma. The study's findings and limits: Blood's top-250-clone fraction was significantly lower than that of tumors (p = 0.039).

Unsorted whole blood supplied the RNA, and germline DNA was extracted too. The sample comprised peripheral blood. The sequence was collected from a man aged 35-49 years with primary liver carcinoma and hepatitis B virus infection. The chain uses TRBV6-1 and TRBJ2-1; D may match TRBD1 or TRBD2 (5 bases each). DNA for the CDR3: TGTGCCACTACCGAGGGGAGCGGAAGCTCCTACAATGAGCAGTTCTTC. Translated, it gives CATTEGSGSSYNEQFF.